This T cell receptor (beta chain) was obtained from a study of T cell responses to AZD1222 COVID-19 vaccine. Notes on the study in general: Baseline seropositives among AZD1222 recipients totaled only six or seven. Nearly half of the spike-specific TCRs reportedly recognize variant regions that carry no mutations.

V was shortened by 4 bases and J by 11 bases, with 12 bases between the two germline ends. CDR1 is SGHRS and CDR2 is YFSETQ in the germline V gene. The CDR3 is 12 residues long. The data were produced by immunoSEQ multiplex PCR, yet TCRdb's version contains in-frame clones alone and is incomplete. The table lists about 56,000 clones, approximately 80% of them singletons, with around 5% in the top ten. Turning to this clone: Its target is not known.

Researchers grouped second doses given at about 4 or about 12 weeks into one pool. The sample was peripheral blood, taken 28 days after the second AZD1222 dose. The sequence was collected from an adult who received the AZD1222 COVID-19 vaccine. The chain links TRBV5-1 to TRBJ1-4; maybe TRBD1 (5 bases). CDR3 nucleotides: TGCGCCAGCAGCCCCCCGGGGGAGAAACTGTTTTTT. Residues: CASSPPGEKLFF.